This T cell receptor (beta chain) was sequenced in a study of blood T cell repertoires in COVID-19. This CDR3 is 18 amino acids long. The germline V gene has CDR1 SGHVS and CDR2 FNYEAQ. After removal of 5 bases from V and 9 bases from J, the junction contained 17 bases not matched to a gene. Here immunoSEQ multiplex PCR was the method, and the copy in TCRdb shows in-frame clones only, minus some. The sample consists of more than 450,000 clones, around 87% of them appearing once. The J gene is TRBJ1-6, the V gene TRBV7-6; 9 nucleotides align to TRBD1. Sequencing input: PBMCs or T cells enriched from blood (not recorded which). This TCR was sampled from a woman younger than 30 who had recovered from COVID-19. The CDR3 bases are TGTGCCAGCAGCCACACGCCGGGACAGGGTCAAGAGCGTTCACCCCTCCACTTT. Encoded protein: CASSHTPGQGQERSPLHF.